The 30 T cell receptor beta chains presented below share a single source sample, sequenced in a study of T-cell reconstitution after alpha-beta-depleted transplantation in children. Unique molecular identifiers were used to barcode this TCRbeta library. A single record per CDR3 protein comes from TCRdb applying MiXCR to the PCR reads. In the table there are 230,000 or so distinct CDR3 sequences, about 11% of which are singletons. The sample in question was PBMCs from the stem cell graft donor, obtained from the stem cell graft. The receptors stem from a human donor who donated a stem cell graft to a child with acute lymphoblastic leukemia.

This clonotype was picked up one time. A clone one base away is much larger, so this may be a read error. The rearrangement links TRBV9 to TRBJ1-2; a possible D gene is TRBD1 (6 bases). Germline V gene lookup returns CDR1 SGDLS and CDR2 YYNGEE. CDR3 length: 14 amino acids. The CDR3 coding sequence is TGTGTCAGCAGCCCTCCGGGGGCCGGCTATGGCTACACCTTC. As protein: CVSSPPGAGYGYTF. Full variable domain (missing parts from reference TRBV9 and TRBJ1-2): DSGVTQTPKHLITATGQRVTLRCSPRSGDLSVYWYQQSLDQGLQFLIQYYNGEERAKGNILERFSAQQFPDLHSELNLSSLELGDSALYFCVSSPPGAGYGYTFGSGTRLTVV.

This clonotype was seen many times. The chain has TRBV29-1 and TRBJ2-3; TRBD1 agrees at 9 bases. Germline trimming cut 7 bases from V and 0 bases from J; bases unmatched to any gene: 5. Germline V gene data show CDR1 as SQVTM and CDR2 as ANQGSEA. The CDR3 covers 14 residues. The CDR3 nucleotides read TGCAGCGCCGACAGGGGGGGAAGCACAGATACGCAGTATTTT. This gives the protein CSADRGGSTDTQYF.

As regards this clonotype: This may arise from a read error, as a much more abundant clone is one base away. This likely comes from a read error, as the CDR3 has no conserved phenylalanine or tryptophan at its end. The chain links TRBV5-1 to TRBJ2-3, with 8 bases matching TRBD1. This CDR3 region has 16 residues. Germline values: CDR1 SGHRS, CDR2 YFSETQ. Trimming removed 0 bases from V and 5 bases from J; junction bases left unmatched: 8. The CDR3 is CASSLDVTGAVDTQYY. CDR3 DNA sequence: TGCGCCAGCAGCTTGGATGTGACAGGGGCCGTAGATACGCAGTATTAT.

The rearrangement links TRBV5-1 to TRBJ1-2, with 8 nucleotides matching TRBD1. Germline V CDR1 and CDR2: SGHRS, YFSETQ. Germline trimming cut 4 bases from V and 7 bases from J; bases unmatched to any gene: 12. The CDR3 is 15 amino acids. CDR3 nucleotide sequence: TGCGCCAGCAGCCCCCTCGGACAGGGACGCGGTGGCTACACCTTC. Its protein is CASSPLGQGRGGYTF.

The J gene is TRBJ2-5, the V gene TRBV4-2; 15 bases match TRBD2. Unmatched junction bases numbered 5, after V lost 4 bases and J lost 5 bases. The CDR3 spans 16 residues. The germline gives CDR1 LGHNA, CDR2 YNFKEQ. CDR3 residues: CASSPRTSGGGETQYF. Written as DNA, the CDR3 is TGTGCCAGCAGCCCGAGGACTAGCGGGGGGGGGGAGACCCAGTACTTC.

This clonotype was counted many times. The chain recombines TRBV10-3 with TRBJ2-7; TRBD1 agrees at 7 bases. Germline V lookup: CDR1 ENHRY, CDR2 SYGVKD. The CDR3 length is 14 residues. J lost 2 bases, V lost 4 bases, and 5 bases had no gene match. This CDR3 reads CAISVDRRTYEQYF. The CDR3, as DNA: TGTGCCATCAGTGTGGACAGGCGCACCTACGAGCAGTACTTC.

Many counts were recorded for this clonotype. V usage is TRBV10-3 and J usage is TRBJ2-5; possibly TRBD1 or TRBD2 for D (5 bases each). The V gene's germline CDR1 is ENHRY and CDR2 SYGVKD. Trimming took 11 bases from V and 0 from J, leaving 13 bases between them. CDR3 length: 13 residues. The CDR3 loop is CAVGEGHQETQYF. The CDR3 DNA reads TGTGCCGTGGGAGAGGGGCACCAAGAGACCCAGTACTTC.

V usage is TRBV30 and J usage is TRBJ1-4; D gene unclear. V was trimmed by 2 bases and J by 8 bases, leaving 6 bases between them. Germline-derived CDR1 and CDR2 are GTSNPN and SVGIG (reference sequence). The length of the CDR3 is 11 residues. DNA of the CDR3: TGTGCCTGGAGTCGTCGAGAAAAACTGTTTTTT. Translation gives CAWSRREKLFF.

This clonotype occurred many times. The V call is TRBV29-1, the J call TRBJ1-1, with D uncertain. Trimming shortened V by 4 bases and J by 4 bases, and 16 bases separated the two germline ends. This CDR3 contains 14 residues. The germline CDR1 and CDR2 sequences are SQVTM and ANQGSEA. For the CDR3, the DNA is TGCAGCGTTGTCGCCCAAGGCCCCGGCACTGAAGCTTTCTTT. This codes for CSVVAQGPGTEAFF.

In this sample, this clonotype turned up many times. V is TRBV28 and J is TRBJ1-5; no definite D call. The V gene's germline CDR1 is MDHEN and CDR2 SYDVKM. V shed 5 bases and J shed 3 bases, with 23 bases lying between them. This CDR3 region has 18 residues. CDR3 loop: CASSQRPGAVRNNQPQHF. DNA for the CDR3: TGTGCCAGCAGTCAAAGGCCCGGTGCAGTTCGGAACAATCAGCCCCAGCATTTT.

This clonotype was detected many times. The CDR3 here is CASSPGQGRGATEAFF. DNA for the CDR3: TGCGCCAGCAGCCCAGGACAGGGGAGGGGGGCCACTGAAGCTTTCTTT. V and J are TRBV5-1 and TRBJ1-1; 9 bases line up with TRBD1. The CDR3 spans 16 residues. CDR1 is SGHRS, CDR2 YFSETQ, per germline. V trimming: 4 bases; J trimming: 4 bases; junction bases outside the gene matches: 11. Using reference TRBV5-1 and TRBJ1-1 for the parts outside the CDR3, the full variable domain is KAGVTQTPRYLIKTRGQQVTLSCSPISGHRSVSWYQQTPGQGLQFLFEYFSETQRNKGNFPGRFSGRQFSNSRSEMNVSTLELGDSALYLCASSPGQGRGATEAFFGQGTRLTVV.

The rearrangement links TRBV7-2 to TRBJ2-5, with 12 positions matching TRBD2. V shed 4 bases and J 5 bases; nucleotides not matched to a gene: 8. Germline CDR1 reads SGHTA; CDR2 reads FQGNSA. The CDR3 has 16 amino acids. CDR3 sequence: CASSSLPTSGRETQYF. The CDR3 DNA sequence: TGTGCCAGCAGCTCCCTCCCTACTAGCGGGAGGGAGACCCAGTACTTC.

Worth noting for this clonotype: With a much larger clone just one base away, this may be a read error. The rearrangement links TRBV27 to TRBJ2-5; 7 bases align to TRBD2. There are 16 residues in the CDR3. Germline lookup yields CDR1 MNHEY and CDR2 SMNVEV (reference sequence). The DNA for the CDR3 is TGTGCCAGCAGTCCGCTCCCCGGACTAGTCCAAGAGACCAAGTACTTC. It yields the protein CASSPLPGLVQETKYF.

This clonotype was counted many times. The CDR3 DNA reads TGTGCCAGCAGTTTTGGTGTCGGGAGGGCCGTTACAGATACGCAGTATTTT. This encodes CASSFGVGRAVTDTQYF. The chain is built from TRBV6-5 and TRBJ2-3, with 8 bases that match TRBD2. Germline loops: CDR1 MNHEY, CDR2 SVGAGI. The trim removed 4 bases at V and 3 bases at J, leaving 12 bases unmatched. The length of the CDR3 is 17 residues.

This clonotype was recorded many times. The chain recombines TRBV6-1 with TRBJ2-2; D is possibly TRBD1 or TRBD2 (5 bases each). This CDR3 contains 14 residues. Germline V gene data show CDR1 as MNHNS and CDR2 as SASEGT. The ends were cut back, 10 bases at V and 4 bases at J, with 16 bases in the middle. The CDR3 is CAIRGSEFTGELFF. The CDR3 DNA reads as TGTGCCATCCGGGGCTCCGAATTCACCGGGGAGCTGTTTTTT.

In this sample, this clonotype turned up a few times. The genes are TRBV4-3 and TRBJ2-6, with D perhaps assigned TRBD1 or TRBD2 (5 bases each). Trimming took 0 bases from V and 0 from J, leaving 9 bases between them. Germline lookup yields CDR1 LGHNA and CDR2 YSLEER. This CDR3 spans 17 amino acids. CDR3 loop: CASSQDPGTSGANVLTF. CDR3 nucleotide sequence: TGCGCCAGCAGCCAAGATCCCGGGACCTCTGGGGCCAACGTCCTGACTTTC.

This clonotype was seen many times. This chain connects TRBV28 to TRBJ2-7, with 9 bases matching TRBD2. Germline CDR1 MDHEN, CDR2 SYDVKM. V lost 3 bases and J lost 3; bases outside the gene matches: 6. The CDR3 has 15 amino acids. The CDR3 DNA reads TGTGCCAGCAGTTTCGGCGGGAGGGCCTTCTACGAGCAGTACTTC. Its protein is CASSFGGRAFYEQYF.

The rearrangement uses TRBV20-1 and TRBJ2-7; D gene uncertain. Per the germline V gene, CDR1 is DFQATT and CDR2 is SNEGSKA (reference sequence). This CDR3 has 16 residues. Trimming pared 5 bases from V and 5 bases from J, leaving 25 bases between. In DNA form, the CDR3 reads TGCAGTGCTGGCCCCCGTCAGACGGGCCCGGTAGACGAGCAGTACTTC. Protein sequence: CSAGPRQTGPVDEQYF.

The rearrangement joins TRBV28 to TRBJ1-1; D unclear. The V and J ends lost 2 bases and 11 bases respectively, with 15 bases between them. Looked up from germline, CDR1 is MDHEN and CDR2 is SYDVKM. The CDR3 sequence is 13 residues long. The DNA for the CDR3 is TGTGCCAGCAGTTTAAACGGAAAAGCTTGGGCTTTCTTT. Translating it yields CASSLNGKAWAFF.

CDR3 DNA: TGTGCCAGCAGTTTAGGGGGCGGGGGCCTCCAAGAGACCCAGTACTTC. Residues: CASSLGGGGLQETQYF. The genes are TRBV12-3 or TRBV12-4 and TRBJ2-5, with a possible D match to TRBD2 (7 bases). Trimming stripped 1 base from V and 1 base from J, with 13 bases between. CDR3 length equals 16 residues.

This clonotype was detected many times. The chain is built from TRBV10-3 and TRBJ1-1, with D perhaps TRBD1 (6 bases). Germline CDR1 and CDR2: ENHRY and SYGVKD. Trimming cost V 7 bases and J 1 base, with 13 bases left between them. The CDR3 extends over 14 amino acids. The CDR3 sequence is CAIMRGGPNTEAFF. The CDR3 DNA reads TGTGCCATCATGAGAGGGGGACCGAACACTGAAGCTTTCTTT.

This clonotype was seen many times. This rearrangement joins TRBV6-5 to TRBJ2-7; TRBD1 is a possible D gene (7 bases). The length of the CDR3 is 16 residues. CDR1 MNHEY and CDR2 SVGAGI come from the germline V gene. V lost 4 bases and J lost 0, with 16 bases in between. CDR3 region: CASSSQGGQSSYEQYF. The CDR3 region has the DNA TGTGCCAGCAGTTCCCAGGGGGGACAGAGCTCCTACGAGCAGTACTTC.

This clonotype was observed many times. The chain recombines TRBV7-8 with TRBJ1-1; D is possibly TRBD1 (5 bases). The CDR3 loop spans 14 amino acids. Trimming removed 1 base from V and 3 bases from J, with 9 bases in between. Germline lookup yields CDR1 SGHVS and CDR2 FQNEAQ. The CDR3 protein is CASSLGSGYTEAFF. The CDR3 DNA is TGTGCCAGCAGCTTAGGTTCAGGGTACACTGAAGCTTTCTTT. The variable domain in full, completed from reference TRBV7-8 and TRBJ1-1, reads GAGVSQSPRYKVAKRGQDVALRCDPISGHVSLFWYQQALGQGPEFLTYFQNEAQLDKSGLPSDRFFAERPEGSVSTLKIQRTQQEDSAVYLCASSLGSGYTEAFFGQGTRLTVV.

This clonotype came up a few times. The chain has TRBV7-8 and TRBJ2-2; D is perhaps TRBD1 or TRBD2 (5 bases each). CDR1 SGHVS and CDR2 FQNEAQ come from the germline V gene. CDR3 length: 17 amino acids. The ends were cut back, 4 bases at V and 4 bases at J, with 19 bases in the middle. CDR3 in amino acids: CASSSLTRGAGTGELFF. CDR3 bases: TGTGCCAGCAGCTCCCTGACCCGAGGGGCCGGCACCGGGGAGCTGTTTTTT.

This clonotype was picked up many times. The rearrangement uses TRBV6-5 and TRBJ1-2, with 8 bases that match TRBD1. Trimming took 1 base from V and 0 from J; bases not matched to a gene: 4. The V gene's germline CDR1 is MNHEY and CDR2 SVGAGI. The CDR3 sequence is 16 residues long. The CDR3 region is CASSYFRQGTNYGYTF. In DNA form, the CDR3 reads TGTGCCAGCAGTTACTTCCGACAGGGGACTAACTATGGCTACACCTTC.

This clonotype came up many times. The rearrangement links TRBV7-2 to TRBJ1-6; D is undetermined. In germline, CDR1 is SGHTA, CDR2 FQGNSA. The CDR3 spans 16 residues. The V gene lost 0 bases and the J gene lost 7 bases, with 13 bases spanning the gap. The CDR3: CASSLALGRNNSPLHF. The CDR3 coding sequence is TGTGCCAGCAGCTTAGCTCTGGGCAGAAACAATTCACCCCTCCACTTT.

This clonotype occurred a few times. The gene calls are TRBV4-3 and TRBJ1-1; possible D gene TRBD1, 5 bases. V lost 0 bases and J lost 11, with 13 bases in between. Per germline, CDR1 LGHNA and CDR2 YSLEER. The CDR3 consists of 13 residues. The CDR3, as DNA: TGCGCCAGCAGCCAAGAAGGAAGGGGAAGGGCTTTCTTT. Translated, it gives CASSQEGRGRAFF.

The chain combines TRBV4-3 with TRBJ1-2; no clear D. CDR1 is LGHNA, CDR2 YSLEER, per germline. The CDR3 spans 15 residues. The V end lost 1 base, the J end lost 4 bases, and 13 bases lay between the germline ends. The CDR3 nucleotides are TGCGCCAGCAGCCAAGGAGTTTCGGGCCTCTATGGCTACACCTTC. As protein: CASSQGVSGLYGYTF.

There are many counts of this clonotype. The chain uses TRBV6-1 and TRBJ2-3; TRBD2 is a possible D gene (5 bases). V dropped 7 bases and J dropped 0 bases, with 14 bases sitting between them. The CDR3 totals 15 residues. Per germline, CDR1 MNHNS and CDR2 SASEGT. CDR3 sequence: CASKQGLFSTDTQYF. The CDR3 DNA reads as TGTGCCAGCAAACAAGGACTTTTTAGCACAGATACGCAGTATTTT.

The J gene is TRBJ1-1, the V gene TRBV11-2; D uncertain. CDR3 length: 13 amino acids. The germline V gene encodes CDR1 SGHAT and CDR2 FQNNGV. Trimming took 0 bases from V and 9 from J, leaving 11 bases between them. CDR3 in amino acids: CASSLESGLQAFF. DNA of the CDR3: TGTGCCAGCAGCTTAGAATCCGGGTTACAAGCTTTCTTT.